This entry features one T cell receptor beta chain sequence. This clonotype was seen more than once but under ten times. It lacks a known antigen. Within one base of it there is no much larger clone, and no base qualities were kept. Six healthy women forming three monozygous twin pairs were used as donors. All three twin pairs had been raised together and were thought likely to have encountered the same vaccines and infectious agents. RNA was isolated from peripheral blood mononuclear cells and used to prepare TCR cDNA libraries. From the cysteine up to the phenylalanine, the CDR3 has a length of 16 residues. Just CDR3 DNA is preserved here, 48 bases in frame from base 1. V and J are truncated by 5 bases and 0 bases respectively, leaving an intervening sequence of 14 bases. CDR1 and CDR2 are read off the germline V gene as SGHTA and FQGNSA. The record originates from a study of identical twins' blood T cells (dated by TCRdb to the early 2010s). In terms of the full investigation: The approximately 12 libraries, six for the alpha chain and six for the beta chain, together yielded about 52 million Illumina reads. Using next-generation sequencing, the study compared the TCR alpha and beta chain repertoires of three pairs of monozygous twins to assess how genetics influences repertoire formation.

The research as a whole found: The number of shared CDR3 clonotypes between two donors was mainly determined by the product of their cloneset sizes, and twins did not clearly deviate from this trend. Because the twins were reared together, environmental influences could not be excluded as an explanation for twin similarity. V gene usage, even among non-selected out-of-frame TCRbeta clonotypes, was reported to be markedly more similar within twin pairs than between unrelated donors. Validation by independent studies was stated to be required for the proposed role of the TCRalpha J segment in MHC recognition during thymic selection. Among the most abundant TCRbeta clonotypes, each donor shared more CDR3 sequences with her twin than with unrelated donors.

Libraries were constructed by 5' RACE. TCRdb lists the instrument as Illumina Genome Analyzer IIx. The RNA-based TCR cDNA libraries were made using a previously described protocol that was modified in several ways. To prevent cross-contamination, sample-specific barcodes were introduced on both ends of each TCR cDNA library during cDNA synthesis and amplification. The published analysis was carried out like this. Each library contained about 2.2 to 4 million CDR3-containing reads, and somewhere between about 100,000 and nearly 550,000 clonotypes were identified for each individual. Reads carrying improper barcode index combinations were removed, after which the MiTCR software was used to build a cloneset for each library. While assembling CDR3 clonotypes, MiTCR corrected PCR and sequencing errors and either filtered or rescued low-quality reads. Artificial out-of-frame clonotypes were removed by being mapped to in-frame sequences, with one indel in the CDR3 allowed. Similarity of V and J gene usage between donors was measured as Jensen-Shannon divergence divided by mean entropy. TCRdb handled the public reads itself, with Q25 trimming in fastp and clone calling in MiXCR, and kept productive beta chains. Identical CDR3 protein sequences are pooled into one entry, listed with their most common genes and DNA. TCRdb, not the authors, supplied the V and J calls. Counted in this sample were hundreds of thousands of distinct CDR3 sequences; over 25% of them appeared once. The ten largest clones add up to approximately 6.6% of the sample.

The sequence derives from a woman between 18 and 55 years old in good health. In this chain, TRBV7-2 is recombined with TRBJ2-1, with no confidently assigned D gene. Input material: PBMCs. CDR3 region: CASSTGRTPSYNEQFF. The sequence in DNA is TGTGCCAGCAGCACGGGCCGAACCCCCTCCTACAATGAGCAGTTCTTC.